Below, 16 T cell receptor beta chains from the same sample are listed, as sequenced in a study of T cells expressing NK-cell markers. TCRdb reworked the 5' RACE reads into one entry per CDR3 protein, no DNA. In total, the table holds over 200,000 distinct CDR3 sequences. Sequenced sample: blood T cells: a sorted CD56 or NKG2C T cell subset, CD4+ or CD8+ T cells, or bulk PBMC T cells (not recorded which). These receptors were taken from a young man in good health.

The chain combines TRBV20-1 with TRBJ2-1; TCRdb indicates TRBD1, and absent DNA this call remains unverified. This CDR3 is 14 amino acids long. CDR1 is DFQATT and CDR2 is SNEGSKA in the germline V gene (reference sequence). The CDR3 is CSAIRDRILNEQFF.

V is TRBV12-3 or TRBV12-4 and J is TRBJ2-1. This CDR3 region has 15 residues. The CDR3 loop is CASSFEGVSYNEQFF.

This chain joins TRBV20-1 and TRBJ1-1. This CDR3 has 14 residues. CDR1 and CDR2 from the germline V gene are DFQATT and SNEGSKA (reference sequence). Here the CDR3 reads CSARTNGMNTEAFF.

This chain uses TRBV5-5 with TRBJ1-1; TCRdb lists TRBD1, though no DNA is available to test this call. Germline V gives CDR1 SGHKS, CDR2 YYEKEE (reference sequence). The CDR3 is 13 amino acids. The CDR3 loop is CATRRGPNTEAFF.

The rearrangement joins TRBV12-3 or TRBV12-4 to TRBJ1-5. The CDR3 is 18 residues long. The CDR3 sequence is CASSLNQGLTRNNQPQHF.

J is TRBJ1-2 and V is TRBV5-5; there is no DNA to check the TCRdb D call of TRBD1. Germline V gene sequence: CDR1 SGHKS, CDR2 YYEKEE (reference sequence). The CDR3 has 13 residues. The CDR3 is CASSLAGPGGYTF.

The gene calls are TRBV12-3 or TRBV12-4 and TRBJ2-1; the D call of TRBD2 rests on TCRdb alone, since no DNA is present to check it. The CDR3 totals 14 residues. CDR3 amino acids: CASRKTSLINEQFF.

The chain combines TRBV20-1 with TRBJ1-2; TCRdb reports TRBD1, a call that lacks DNA to check it against. Germline CDR1 DFQATT, CDR2 SNEGSKA (reference sequence). The CDR3 is 13 residues long. This CDR3 reads CSARDGTVYGYTF.

The chain has TRBV5-6 and TRBJ2-1. There are 12 residues in the CDR3. Germline assignment: CDR1 SGHDT and CDR2 YYEEEE. CDR3 sequence reads: CASSFSRSEQFF.

This chain uses TRBV5-1 with TRBJ2-3. CDR3 length equals 12 residues. Germline CDR1 SGHRS, CDR2 YFSETQ. The CDR3 sequence: CASSRSTDTQYF.

The V call is TRBV12-3 or TRBV12-4, the J call TRBJ2-2. The CDR3 runs to 12 residues. CDR3 loop: CASSFYRGELFF.

The chain is built from TRBV4-2 and TRBJ1-6. Germline V CDR1 and CDR2: LGHNA, YNFKEQ. The CDR3 length is 12 residues. Here the CDR3 reads CASSQAGQALHF.

V is TRBV28 and J is TRBJ1-2. The CDR3 spans 14 residues. CDR1 is MDHEN, CDR2 SYDVKM, per germline. The CDR3 is CASSSGTLIYGYTF.

This rearrangement joins TRBV12-3 or TRBV12-4 to TRBJ2-2; TCRdb outputs TRBD2, but without DNA this stays unchecked. The length of the CDR3 is 15 residues. The CDR3 loop is CASSSGGGPAGELFF.

This chain connects TRBV12-3 or TRBV12-4 to TRBJ2-1; TCRdb outputs TRBD2, but without DNA this stays unchecked. The CDR3 is 16 residues long. The CDR3 is CASSPSTSGRSSEQFF.

The chain is built from TRBV7-2 and TRBJ1-2. The CDR3 contains 16 residues. Germline values: CDR1 SGHTA, CDR2 FQGNSA. The CDR3 protein is CASSLVWTTTLYGYTF. The full variable domain, rest sourced from reference TRBV7-2 and TRBJ1-2, is GAGVSQSPSNKVTEKGKDVELRCDPISGHTALYWYRQSLGQGLEFLIYFQGNSAPDKSGLPSDRFSAERTGGSVSTLTIQRTQQEDSAVYLCASSLVWTTTLYGYTFGSGTRLTVV.